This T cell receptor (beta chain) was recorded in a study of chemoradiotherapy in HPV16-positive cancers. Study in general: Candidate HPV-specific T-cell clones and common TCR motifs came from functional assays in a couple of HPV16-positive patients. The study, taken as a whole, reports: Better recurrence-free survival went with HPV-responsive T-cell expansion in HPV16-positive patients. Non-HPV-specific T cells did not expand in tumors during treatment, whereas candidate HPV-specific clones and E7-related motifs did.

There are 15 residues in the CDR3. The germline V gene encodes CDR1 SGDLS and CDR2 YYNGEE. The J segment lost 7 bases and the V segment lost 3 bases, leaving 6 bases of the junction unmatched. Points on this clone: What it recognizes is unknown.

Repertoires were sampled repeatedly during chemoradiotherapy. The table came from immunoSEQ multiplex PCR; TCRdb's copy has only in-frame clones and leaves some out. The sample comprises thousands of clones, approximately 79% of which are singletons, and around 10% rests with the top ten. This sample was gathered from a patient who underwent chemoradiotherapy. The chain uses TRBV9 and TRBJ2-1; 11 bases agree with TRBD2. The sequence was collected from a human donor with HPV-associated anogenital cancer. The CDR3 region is CASSATSGTANEQFF. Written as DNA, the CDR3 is TGTGCCAGCAGCGCGACTAGCGGGACGGCAAATGAGCAGTTCTTC. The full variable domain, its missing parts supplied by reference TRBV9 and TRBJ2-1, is DSGVTQTPKHLITATGQRVTLRCSPRSGDLSVYWYQQSLDQGLQFLIQYYNGEERAKGNILERFSAQQFPDLHSELNLSSLELGDSALYFCASSATSGTANEQFFGPGTRLTVL.